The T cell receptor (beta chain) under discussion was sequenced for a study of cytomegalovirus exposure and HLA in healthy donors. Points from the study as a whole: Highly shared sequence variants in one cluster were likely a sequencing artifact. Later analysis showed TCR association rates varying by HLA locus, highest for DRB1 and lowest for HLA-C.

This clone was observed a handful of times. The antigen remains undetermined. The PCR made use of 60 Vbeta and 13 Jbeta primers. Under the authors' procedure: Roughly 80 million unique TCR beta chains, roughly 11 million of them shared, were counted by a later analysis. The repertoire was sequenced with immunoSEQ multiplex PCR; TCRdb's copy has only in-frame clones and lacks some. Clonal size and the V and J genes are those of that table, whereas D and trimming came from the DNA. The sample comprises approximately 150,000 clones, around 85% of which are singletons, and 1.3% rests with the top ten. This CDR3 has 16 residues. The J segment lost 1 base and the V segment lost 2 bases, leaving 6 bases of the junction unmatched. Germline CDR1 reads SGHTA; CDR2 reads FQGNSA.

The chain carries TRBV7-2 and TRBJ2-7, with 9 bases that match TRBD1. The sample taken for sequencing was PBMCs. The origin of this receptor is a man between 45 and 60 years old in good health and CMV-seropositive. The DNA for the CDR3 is TGTGCCAGCAGCTTAACATCACAGGGGGCGTCCTACGAGCAGTACTTC. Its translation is CASSLTSQGASYEQYF.